The clone carrying this T cell receptor beta chain was detected a few times. V dropped 3 bases and J dropped 10 bases, with 13 bases sitting between them. The CDR3 loop spans 13 amino acids. Germline CDR1 and CDR2: LGHDT and YNNKEL (reference sequence). The data were obtained in a study of blood T cell repertoires in COVID-19. As for the study in general: Whether acute or convalescent, the COVID-19 samples came from the United States, Italy and Spain.

Method: immunoSEQ multiplex PCR; TCRdb's copy keeps in-frame clones and lacks some. The table lists roughly 100,000 clones, about 90% of them singletons, with approximately 6.2% in the top ten. The origin of this receptor is a human donor in a cohort sampled during active COVID-19. Sequences were obtained from peripheral blood. The chain joins TRBV3-1 (or the pseudogene TRBV3-2) to TRBJ2-1; D perhaps matches TRBD1 (5 bases). The CDR3 DNA follows: TGTGCCAGCAGCCAGGACAATAGTCACGAGCAGTTCTTC. This gives the protein CASSQDNSHEQFF.